Listed below are T cell receptor beta chains from one sample, sequenced in a study of T-cell reconstitution after alpha-beta-depleted transplantation in children. Each CDR3 protein gets one entry after TCRdb re-called the PCR reads with MiXCR. The sample consists of 350,000 to 500,000 distinct CDR3 sequences, roughly 44% of them appearing once. The source was PBMCs, collected before TCRalphabeta/CD19-depleted stem cell transplant. Receptors originate from a girl under 10 years old with aplastic anemia, due to receive a stem cell transplant. The CDR3 runs from the conserved cysteine through the conserved F or W. A D gene is named only where the DNA matches it firmly. Clone size is shown for a subset of rows, as once, few, many or a class of expanded clone.

j_call | d_call | v_call | clone_size | cdr3_nt | cdr3_aa
TRBJ1-2 | NA | TRBV7-9 | NA | TGTGCCAGCAGCTTAGAGGAGGTTTTTGGCTACACCTTC | CASSLEEVFGYTF
TRBJ2-1 | TRBD1 | TRBV11-1 | few | TGTGCCAGCAGCGCATCCATACAGGGGAGAGTTTCCTACAATGAGCAGTTCTTC | CASSASIQGRVSYNEQFF
TRBJ2-3 | NA | TRBV29-1 | many | TGCAGCGTTGGGGGAGTTTCTAGCACAGATACGCAGTATTTT | CSVGGVSSTDTQYF
TRBJ2-3 | TRBD2 | TRBV2 | NA | TGTGCCAGACTAGCGGACGAGGGAGATACGCAGTATTTT | CARLADEGDTQYF
TRBJ2-7 | TRBD2 | TRBV30 | few | TGTGCCTGGACGACTAGCGGGACCTTCTACGAGCAGTACTTC | CAWTTSGTFYEQYF
TRBJ1-1 | NA | TRBV9 | NA | TGTGCCAGCGGCGCATCGTGGATCACTGAAGCTTTCTTT | CASGASWITEAFF
TRBJ2-4 | NA | TRBV7-2 | NA | TGTGCCAGCAGCTTCTCGAATGAAAACATTCAGTACTTC | CASSFSNENIQYF
TRBJ1-5 | NA | TRBV6-6 | NA | TGTGCCAGCATGGAGAACCAGCCCCAGCATTTT | CASMENQPQHF
TRBJ2-4 | TRBD1 | TRBV11-2 | few | TGTGCCAGCAGCCTAGGACAGGACAACATTCAGTACTTC | CASSLGQDNIQYF
TRBJ2-7 | NA | TRBV10-3 | NA | TGTGCCATCAGTGACCTCGGGCAGTCCTACGAGCAGTACTTC | CAISDLGQSYEQYF
TRBJ2-6 | NA | TRBV11-2 | NA | TGTGCCAGCAGCTTAGTTGGTCACGCACCTGGAGTCTCTGGGGCCAACGTCCTGACTTTC | CASSLVGHAPGVSGANVLTF
TRBJ2-2 | NA | TRBV5-1 | NA | TGCGCCAGCAGGGACGACTGGAGGGGGCACACCGGGGAGCTGTTTTTT | CASRDDWRGHTGELFF
TRBJ2-1 | NA | TRBV27 | few | TGTGCCAGCAGTTTAGGGCCTGGCTCCTACAATGAGCAGTTCTTC | CASSLGPGSYNEQFF
TRBJ2-7 | NA | TRBV5-1 | many | TGCGCCAGCAGCCCAGAGGTGGGTAGTAGGATCCACGAGCAGTACTTC | CASSPEVGSRIHEQYF
TRBJ2-1 | NA | TRBV10-3 | few | TGTGCCATCAGTGAGTCATTGGGGGCAGAACCGGGACCATCCTACAATGAGCAGTTCTTC | CAISESLGAEPGPSYNEQFF
TRBJ1-2 | TRBD1 | TRBV5-6 | many | TGTGCCAGCAGCCAGCGGACAGGGCGCGGCTACACCTTC | CASSQRTGRGYTF
TRBJ2-5 | NA | TRBV6-1 | few | TGTGCCAGCAGGAGAGCTTTCAGGATCCAAGAGACCCAGTACTTC | CASRRAFRIQETQYF
TRBJ2-1 | TRBD1 | TRBV14 | few | TGTGCCAGCAGCCAGGTACAGGGGGTAGGTGAGCAGTTCTTC | CASSQVQGVGEQFF
TRBJ2-3 | TRBD2 | TRBV20-1 | NA | TGCAGTGCTAGATCTTATAGCGGGAAGCTCTTCACAGATACGCAGTATTTT | CSARSYSGKLFTDTQYF
TRBJ2-5 | NA | TRBV4-1 | many | TGCGCCAGCAGCCCCCAAGTGGACCAAGAGACCCAGTACTTC | CASSPQVDQETQYF
TRBJ1-1 | TRBD1 | TRBV4-2 | few | TGTGCCAGCAGCCAAGCGAAGGGGGCGCGCACTGAAGCTTTCTTT | CASSQAKGARTEAFF
TRBJ2-3 | TRBD2 | TRBV5-1 | few | TGCGCCAGCAGAACGTGGACTAGTGGCACAGATACGCAGTATTTT | CASRTWTSGTDTQYF
TRBJ1-4 | NA | TRBV7-9 | many | TGTGCCAGCAGCTTAGTCCAGGGGAACAATGAAAAACTGTTTTTT | CASSLVQGNNEKLFF
TRBJ2-7 | NA | TRBV6-5 | NA | TGTGCCAGCAGTTACTCTGGGACGGACTACGAGCAGTACTTC | CASSYSGTDYEQYF
TRBJ2-1 | NA | TRBV6-5 | NA | TGTGCCAGCAGTTACTCGACCAGCGGGGAGCAGTTCTTC | CASSYSTSGEQFF
TRBJ2-5 | TRBD2 | TRBV7-9 | once | TGTGCCAGCAGCCCGTGGGAGCGGGGGGGCCAAGAGACCCAGTACTTC | CASSPWERGGQETQYF
TRBJ2-3 | NA | TRBV3-1 | many | TGTGCCAGCACCTTAGCGGGCACAGATACGCAGTATTTT | CASTLAGTDTQYF
TRBJ1-1 | NA | TRBV20-1 | NA | TGCAGTGCTAGAGTAGGGGGGACGAACACTGAAGCTTTCTTT | CSARVGGTNTEAFF
TRBJ1-2 | NA | TRBV3-1 | NA | TGTGCCACCTCGTACAGTGCTAACTATGGCTACACCTTC | CATSYSANYGYTF
TRBJ1-2 | NA | TRBV5-1 | NA | TGCGCCAGCAGCTTGGCCGTAAACGGCTACGATGGCTACACCTTC | CASSLAVNGYDGYTF
TRBJ2-4 | NA | TRBV2 | few | TGTGCCAGCACCAGGACAGTGTGGAGGAACATTCAGTACTTC | CASTRTVWRNIQYF
TRBJ2-7 | NA | TRBV12-3/TRBV12-4 | NA | TGTGCCAGCAGTCCCCAGGGGGGCTTCTACGAGCAGTACTTC | CASSPQGGFYEQYF
TRBJ2-7 | NA | TRBV3-1 | NA | TGTGCCAGCAGCCAAAGGGACTTCAGCTCCTACGAGCAGTACTTC | CASSQRDFSSYEQYF
TRBJ2-1 | NA | TRBV10-3 | NA | TGTGCCATCAGTGCGGCAGGGGCGGGTGAGCAGTTCTTC | CAISAAGAGEQFF
TRBJ2-5 | TRBD1 | TRBV12-3/TRBV12-4 | NA | TGTGCCAGCAGTTCTGGGACAGGGATAGAGACCCAGTACTTC | CASSSGTGIETQYF
TRBJ2-7 | TRBD2 | TRBV29-1 | NA | TGCAGCGTTGAGGGCTGGACTAGCGGGAGGGGCTACGAGCAGTACTTC | CSVEGWTSGRGYEQYF
TRBJ1-1 | NA | TRBV29-1 | NA | TGCAGCGCAGGACACCAGAACACTGAAGCTTTCTTT | CSAGHQNTEAFF
TRBJ2-5 | NA | TRBV5-1 | many | TGCGCCAGCAGCTCTGTCCAAGAGACCCAGTACTTC | CASSSVQETQYF
TRBJ2-3 | NA | TRBV12-3/TRBV12-4 | NA | TGTGCCAGCAGTTTCGCAGGGGGGGGCCCAGATACGCAGTATTTT | CASSFAGGGPDTQYF
TRBJ2-5 | TRBD2 | TRBV24-1 | NA | TGTGCCACCAGTGATTCGCCTAGCGGGGGAAGGGGGGGGGACCAAGAGACCCAGTACTTC | CATSDSPSGGRGGDQETQYF